The clone carrying this TCR beta chain was detected once. Its antigen is unknown. These data are taken from a study of OX40 agonist ivuxolimab in advanced cancers. Study information: Treatment of patients was with ivuxolimab, an agonistic anti-OX40 (CD134) antibody. Patients with prior anti-PD-1, anti-PD-L1 or anti-CTLA-4 therapy were eligible; roughly 41% had some.

General study results and limits: People who partly responded at 0.1-3.0 mg/kg had some of the least clonal expansion seen.

Any history of autoimmune disease or systemic immunosuppression disqualified patients. Assay: immunoSEQ multiplex PCR; the TCRdb copy retains only in-frame clones and omits some. The sample shows 90,000 to 120,000 clones, approximately 89% of them seen only once. This CDR3 comprises 12 residues. Germline loops: CDR1 SGHTA, CDR2 FQGNSA. V was trimmed by 5 bases and J by 10 bases, leaving 11 bases between them. Sequencing was performed on CD4+ or CD8+ T cells sorted from blood, taken in a trial of the OX40 agonist ivuxolimab. The gene calls are TRBV7-2 and TRBJ1-4; possibly TRBD1 for D (5 bases). The source of this sequence is an adult with an advanced solid tumor such as melanoma, head and neck, liver or kidney cancer. Written as DNA, the CDR3 is TGTGCCAGCAGCACAGACAGTGGAAAACTGTTTTTT. Translation gives CASSTDSGKLFF.